A single sample gave rise to the 14 T cell receptor beta chains below, sequenced in a study of blood T cell repertoires in COVID-19 (dated by TCRdb to 2019 to 2021). Library method: the immunoSEQ multiplex PCR assay. TCRdb took this table from immuneACCESS and kept in-frame rearrangements with V and J called. Such tables lack part of the clones; where checked against another copy, unresolved V genes explain under half of the gap, and the rest is unexplained. The sample records 200,000 to 300,000 clones, around 84% of which are singletons. 4.2% of the sample belongs to the ten largest clones. Sequencing input: peripheral blood. The receptor source for this set is a man aged 55 to 69 with acute or convalescent COVID-19.

This clone came up a few times. The rearrangement uses TRBV7-9 and TRBJ2-7; D remains ambiguous. Germline CDR1 reads SEHNR; CDR2 reads FQNEAQ (reference sequence). This CDR3 is built from 13 residues. V gave up 5 bases and J gave up 0 bases, with 8 bases separating them. DNA for the CDR3: TGTGCCAGCAGCGCACCTAGCTCCTACGAGCAGTACTTC. Its translation: CASSAPSSYEQYF.

Worth noting for this clone: This same CDR3 is encoded by further DNA sequences in the sample. The chain has TRBV11-2 and TRBJ2-3, with 9 nucleotides matching TRBD2. The CDR3 has 16 amino acids. CDR1 is SGHAT and CDR2 is FQNNGV in the germline V gene. V lost 5 bases and J lost 3; bases outside the gene matches: 9. Here the CDR3 reads CASSPWAGGRTDTQYF. The CDR3 nucleotides read TGTGCCAGCAGCCCATGGGCGGGAGGGAGAACAGATACGCAGTATTTT.

The CDR3 DNA follows: TGTGCCAGCAGCGCGGAGCAGGGGTATGGCTACACCTTC. As protein: CASSAEQGYGYTF. This chain uses TRBV6-5 with TRBJ1-2; D perhaps matches TRBD1 (6 bases). Trimming pared 6 bases from V and 5 bases from J, leaving 13 bases between. Per germline, CDR1 MNHEY and CDR2 SVGAGI. CDR3 length: 13 amino acids.

The rearrangement uses TRBV19 and TRBJ2-3, with 7 bases lining up with TRBD1. The CDR3 has 15 residues. Trimming removed 9 bases from V and 2 bases from J; junction bases left unmatched: 11. The germline V gene encodes CDR1 LNHDA and CDR2 SQIVND (reference sequence). In DNA, the CDR3 is TGTGCCAGCCAACTCACAGGGGTCTCCACAGATACGCAGTATTTT. Protein: CASQLTGVSTDTQYF.

The chain recombines TRBV27 with TRBJ2-7; TRBD1 is a possible D gene (6 bases). V lost 0 bases and J 3 bases, leaving 12 bases between the germline ends. Germline lookup yields CDR1 MNHEY and CDR2 SMNVEV (reference sequence). CDR3 length: 15 residues. The CDR3 nucleotides read TGTGCCAGCAGTTTATCGGGGGCGGGCGACTACGAGCAGTACTTC. It is translated as CASSLSGAGDYEQYF.

The J gene is TRBJ1-4, the V gene TRBV10-2; TRBD1 matches 8 bases. V was pared by 7 bases and J by 5 bases, with 3 bases of the junction left unmatched. CDR1 and CDR2 (germline): WSHSY, SAAADI. The CDR3 covers 13 residues. The chain's CDR3 is CASNQGANEKLFF. The CDR3 nucleotides are TGCGCCAGCAATCAGGGGGCGAATGAAAAACTGTTTTTT.

The genes are TRBV7-3 and TRBJ2-3, with D unresolved. Trimming pared 4 bases from V and 2 bases from J, leaving 7 bases between. The CDR3 is 13 residues long. Germline V lookup: CDR1 SGHTA, CDR2 FQGTGA. The CDR3 nucleotides are TGTGCCAGCAGCTCTCCCTACACAGATACGCAGTATTTT. Protein product: CASSSPYTDTQYF. Supplemented by reference TRBV7-3 and TRBJ2-3, the full variable domain reads GAGVSQTPSNKVTEKGKYVELRCDPISGHTALYWYRQSLGQGPEFLIYFQGTGAADDSGLPNDRFFAVRPEGSVSTLKIQRTERGDSAVYLCASSSPYTDTQYFGPGTRLTVL.

V is TRBV19 and J is TRBJ2-3; 7 nucleotides match TRBD2. The CDR3 consists of 16 residues. Germline loops: CDR1 LNHDA, CDR2 SQIVND (reference sequence). V dropped 5 bases and J dropped 0; count of bases not matched to a gene: 8. CDR3 residues: CASSFASGTSTDTQYF. Written as DNA, the CDR3 is TGTGCCAGTAGTTTTGCTAGCGGAACTAGCACAGATACGCAGTATTTT.

The J gene is TRBJ2-3, the V gene TRBV10-3; the match to TRBD1 covers 7 bases. J gave up 0 bases and V 5 bases, and 5 bases lay outside the gene matches. Germline V lookup: CDR1 ENHRY, CDR2 SYGVKD. The CDR3 length is 15 residues. The CDR3 bases are TGTGCCATCAGTAAGGGACAGACTAGCACAGATACGCAGTATTTT. Its translation is CAISKGQTSTDTQYF.

The V gene is TRBV19, the J gene TRBJ2-1, with 7 bases aligning to TRBD2. V lost 6 bases, J lost 0 bases, and 5 bases stayed unmatched. The germline V gene encodes CDR1 LNHDA and CDR2 SQIVND (reference sequence). The CDR3 loop spans 15 amino acids. CDR3 nucleotides: TGTGCCAGTAGCCTACTAGCGACCTCCTACAATGAGCAGTTCTTC. Translation: CASSLLATSYNEQFF. Full variable domain (remainder filled in from reference TRBV19 and TRBJ2-1): DGGITQSPKYLFRKEGQNVTLSCEQNLNHDAMYWYRQDPGQGLRLIYYSQIVNDFQKGDIAEGYSVSREKKESFPLTVTSAQKNPTAFYLCASSLLATSYNEQFFGPGTRLTVL.

This clone is a singleton in its sample. The chain uses TRBV5-1 and TRBJ2-2; possibly TRBD1 for D (6 bases). The V end was cut by 4 bases, the J end by 6 bases, with 22 bases between. Germline CDR1 reads SGHRS; CDR2 reads YFSETQ. The CDR3 runs 17 residues. The CDR3 sequence is CASSKNVRGPGSGELFF. The CDR3, as DNA: TGCGCCAGCAGCAAAAACGTCAGGGGCCCGGGGTCCGGGGAGCTGTTTTTT.

The chain recombines TRBV6-5 with TRBJ1-1, with D possibly matching TRBD1 (5 bases). This CDR3 comprises 15 residues. The V gene's germline CDR1 is MNHEY and CDR2 SVGAGI. The ends were cut back, 6 bases at V and 5 bases at J, with 19 bases in the middle. As DNA, the CDR3 is TGTGCCAGCAGCCCGGGGACTCGGGGGGGGACTGAAGCTTTCTTT. It codes for CASSPGTRGGTEAFF.

V usage is TRBV4-1 and J usage is TRBJ2-1; 8 positions agree with TRBD2. With 5 bases clipped from V and 7 bases from J, the junction kept 19 bases outside the gene matches. The CDR3 runs to 18 residues. From germline, CDR1 is MGHRA and CDR2 YSYEKL. The CDR3 DNA is TGCGCCAGCAGCACCGATGGGCTAGCGGGCCTAGGTTGGAATGAGCAGTTCTTC. Protein product: CASSTDGLAGLGWNEQFF.

The rearrangement uses TRBV10-3 and TRBJ2-1, with D perhaps matching TRBD2 (5 bases). With 3 bases removed from V and 1 base from J, the gap between germline ends came to 10 bases. The CDR3 has 15 amino acids. CDR1 is ENHRY, CDR2 SYGVKD, per germline. The CDR3 sequence: CAISEQLGSYNEQFF. DNA of the CDR3: TGTGCCATCAGTGAACAACTAGGGTCCTACAATGAGCAGTTCTTC.